The present T cell receptor beta chain was sequenced within a study of CD8 T cells in ankylosing spondylitis. Overall study results and limits: Within peripheral blood, clones linked to disease were CD8+ and relatively rare. About 8 highly homologous variants made up a TCR beta motif, and this motif appeared characteristic of ankylosing spondylitis blood.

This clonotype has ten or more counts. Its matching antigen is unknown. TCRdb recomputed calls from the 5' RACE reads with MiXCR, one row per CDR3 protein. The repertoire holds 150,000 to 200,000 distinct CDR3 sequences, with about 20% as singletons. There are 19 residues in the CDR3. Trimming pared 3 bases from V and 5 bases from J, leaving 25 bases between. The material sequenced was blood, either unsorted or a sorted T cell fraction (not recorded which). The rearrangement uses TRBV12-3 or TRBV12-4 and TRBJ2-2; D is possibly TRBD1 (6 bases). The sequence was collected from a male donor aged 10-30 years with ankylosing spondylitis or in good health (not recorded which). The CDR3 DNA follows: TGTGCCAGCAGTTTTTGGTCTGGGGGCGCCTCAGCGTGGACCGGGGAGCTGTTTTTT. Its protein product is CASSFWSGGASAWTGELFF.